Following are 30 T cell receptor beta chains from one sample sequenced in a study of blood T cell dynamics during melanoma immunotherapy. Time point defined: week 3, after first cycle of checkpoint inhibitor. The repertoire was sequenced with immunoSEQ multiplex PCR; TCRdb's copy has only in-frame clones and lacks some. This table has 15,000 or so clones, approximately 88% appearing once. The specimen was blood, collected from a patient treated with checkpoint blockade. Source of these receptors: a human donor with melanoma.

This clone was picked up one time. The chain employs TRBV6-6 and TRBJ2-7; D is perhaps TRBD1 or TRBD2 (5 bases each). The CDR3 sequence is 13 residues long. V lost 6 bases and J 4 bases, leaving 13 bases between the germline ends. The germline V gene encodes CDR1 MNHNY and CDR2 SVGAGI (reference sequence). The DNA for the CDR3 is TGTGCCAGCAGACGGGACGGTGGGTACGAGCAGTACTTC. Protein product: CASRRDGGYEQYF.

This chain links TRBV7-8 with TRBJ1-6; D is possibly TRBD1 (5 bases). Germline loops: CDR1 SGHVS, CDR2 FQNEAQ. This CDR3 has 15 amino acids. Trimming took 5 bases from V and 8 from J, leaving 16 bases between them. This chain's CDR3 is CASSQTRVSDSPLHF. The CDR3 DNA follows: TGTGCCAGCAGCCAGACCAGGGTATCTGATTCACCCCTCCACTTT.

The chain recombines TRBV7-2 with TRBJ2-5; 7 bases are shared with TRBD2. The germline CDR1 and CDR2 sequences are SGHTA and FQGNSA. CDR3 size: 18 residues. The trim removed 1 base at V and 7 bases at J, leaving 18 bases unmatched. The CDR3 region has the DNA TGTGCCAGCAGCTTAGGGACTGGCGGGAGTGGGGGGGATAGGACCCAGTACTTC. The encoded protein is CASSLGTGGSGGDRTQYF.

The chain is built from TRBV11-2 and TRBJ2-2, with TRBD2 matching 7 bases. The CDR3 runs to 17 residues. Germline values: CDR1 SGHAT, CDR2 FQNNGV. V lost 0 bases and J lost 7; bases outside the gene matches: 11. The CDR3 DNA follows: TGTGCCAGCAGCTTAGATTCCTCGCGGGAGTTTAACGGGGAGCTGTTTTTT. Translation: CASSLDSSREFNGELFF.

The genes are TRBV28 and TRBJ2-3, with a tentative D call TRBD2 (6 bases). The CDR3 has 15 amino acids. The V gene lost 4 bases and the J gene lost 0 bases, with 11 bases spanning the gap. CDR1 is MDHEN and CDR2 is SYDVKM in the germline V gene. The CDR3 DNA reads TGTGCCAGCAGTTCCCTACGGGGGAGCACAGATACGCAGTATTTT. Protein: CASSSLRGSTDTQYF.

The chain joins TRBV5-1 to TRBJ2-2; D is unclear. This CDR3 is 14 amino acids long. Germline V CDR1 and CDR2: SGHRS, YFSETQ. V lost 4 bases to trimming and J lost 3 bases, with 10 bases between them. The CDR3 region is CASSLGEYTGELFF. The CDR3 DNA is TGCGCCAGCAGCCTGGGCGAATACACCGGGGAGCTGTTTTTT.

The rearrangement joins TRBV7-3 to TRBJ2-7; D perhaps matches TRBD1 (5 bases). V shed 5 bases and J shed 2 bases, with 13 bases lying between them. The germline V gene has CDR1 SGHTA and CDR2 FQGTGA. The CDR3 has 14 amino acids. In DNA, the CDR3 is TGTGCCAGCAGCCCCGACCCAGGGACCTACGAGCAGTACTTC. Protein sequence: CASSPDPGTYEQYF.

The chain joins TRBV5-8 to TRBJ1-2; the D is unclear. The CDR3 contains 10 residues. V lost 7 bases and J 8 bases, leaving 9 bases between the germline ends. Per germline, CDR1 SGHTS and CDR2 YDEGEE. The CDR3 region is CASAPSGYTF. For the CDR3, the DNA is TGTGCCAGCGCGCCGTCCGGCTACACCTTC.

The gene calls are TRBV6-5 and TRBJ1-2; D gene unclear. The CDR3 totals 14 residues. Trimming removed 4 bases at V and 3 bases at J, with 12 bases between. Germline values: CDR1 MNHEY, CDR2 SVGAGI. CDR3 protein: CASSLRLNHYGYTF. CDR3 in DNA: TGTGCCAGCAGTTTGCGATTAAATCACTATGGCTACACCTTC.

This clone has just one count. The chain carries TRBV9 and TRBJ2-7, with TRBD1 matching 12 bases. Germline V gene lookup returns CDR1 SGDLS and CDR2 YYNGEE. V trimming: 4 bases; J trimming: 6 bases; junction bases outside the gene matches: 11. The CDR3 is made up of 16 amino acids. CDR3 sequence: CASSPRGQGAGGEQYF. The DNA for the CDR3 is TGTGCCAGCAGCCCCCGGGGACAGGGGGCCGGAGGCGAGCAGTACTTC.

This clone was observed a single time. The chain is built from TRBV5-6 and TRBJ2-1; maybe TRBD2 (6 bases). Trimming left V 0 bases short and J 9 bases short, with 13 bases between. CDR1 is SGHDT, CDR2 YYEEEE, per germline. The CDR3 contains 14 residues. As DNA, the CDR3 is TGTGCCAGCAGCTTGGTTTCTAGCGAAGGTGAGCAGTTCTTC. Amino acid sequence: CASSLVSSEGEQFF.

This sequence joins TRBV6-5 and TRBJ2-7, with TRBD1 matching over 8 bases. The CDR3 is made up of 14 amino acids. The germline V gene has CDR1 MNHEY and CDR2 SVGAGI. Trimming removed 8 bases from V and 4 bases from J; junction bases left unmatched: 10. The CDR3 reads CASGQGGGGYEQYF. The CDR3, as DNA: TGTGCCAGCGGACAGGGTGGGGGCGGGTACGAGCAGTACTTC.

V gene TRBV19 combines with J gene TRBJ1-1; 12 nucleotides line up with TRBD1. Trimming took 6 bases from V and 4 from J; bases not matched to a gene: 12. Germline CDR1 reads LNHDA; CDR2 reads SQIVND (reference sequence). The length of the CDR3 is 17 residues. CDR3 amino acids: CASRLRDRGRGSTEAFF. The CDR3 nucleotides are TGTGCCAGTAGGCTAAGGGACAGGGGGCGGGGAAGCACTGAAGCTTTCTTT.

In this sample, this clone turned up a few times. The chain links TRBV28 to TRBJ1-5; no firm D call. Germline assignment: CDR1 MDHEN and CDR2 SYDVKM. The ends were cut back, 6 bases at V and 4 bases at J, with 7 bases in the middle. The CDR3 is 12 residues long. The CDR3 sequence: CASRRGNQPQHF. The CDR3 DNA reads TGTGCCAGCAGGCGAGGGAATCAGCCCCAGCATTTT.

The chain couples TRBV18 to TRBJ2-7, with D unclear. The V gene lost 5 bases and the J gene lost 4 bases, with 15 bases spanning the gap. This CDR3 is 14 amino acids long. Germline-derived CDR1 and CDR2 are KGHSH and LQKENI. Here the CDR3 reads CASSVKGSGYEQYF. Written as DNA, the CDR3 is TGTGCCAGCTCAGTGAAAGGGTCCGGGTACGAGCAGTACTTC. Drawing the rest from reference TRBV18 and TRBJ2-7, the complete variable domain is NAGVMQNPRHLVRRRGQEARLRCSPMKGHSHVYWYRQLPEEGLKFMVYLQKENIIDESGMPKERFSAEFPKEGPSILRIQQVVRGDSAAYFCASSVKGSGYEQYFGPGTRLTVT.

The chain couples TRBV27 to TRBJ1-5; the D gene is possibly TRBD1 (5 bases). In germline, CDR1 is MNHEY, CDR2 SMNVEV (reference sequence). This CDR3 has 14 amino acids. Trimming took 0 bases from V and 7 from J, leaving 10 bases between them. The CDR3 nucleotides read TGTGCCAGCAGTTTATCCGCGGGGGTCCAGCCCCAGCATTTT. Amino acids: CASSLSAGVQPQHF.

This chain connects TRBV27 to TRBJ2-1; the match to TRBD2 covers 9 bases. J was trimmed by 0 bases and V by 6 bases; bases with no gene match: 3. The CDR3 consists of 15 residues. In germline, CDR1 is MNHEY, CDR2 SMNVEV (reference sequence). The CDR3 loop reads CASRLSGSSYNEQFF. In DNA, the CDR3 is TGTGCCAGCAGGCTTAGCGGGAGCTCCTACAATGAGCAGTTCTTC.

This sequence joins TRBV7-9 and TRBJ1-2; 7 bases map to TRBD1. This CDR3 spans 15 amino acids. In germline, CDR1 is SEHNR, CDR2 FQNEAQ (reference sequence). The J segment lost 8 bases and the V segment lost 2 bases, leaving 11 bases of the junction unmatched. In DNA, the CDR3 is TGTGCCAGCAGCTTAACAGACAGGGAGTATTGGGGCTACACCTTC. Protein product: CASSLTDREYWGYTF.

The chain couples TRBV7-2 to TRBJ1-2, with a tentative D call TRBD1 (5 bases). Trimming stripped 7 bases from V and 4 bases from J, with 13 bases between. CDR3 length: 13 residues. The germline CDR1 and CDR2 sequences are SGHTA and FQGNSA. CDR3 protein: CASNPGGLYGYTF. CDR3 coding DNA: TGTGCCAGCAACCCGGGGGGTCTCTATGGCTACACCTTC. Drawing the rest from reference TRBV7-2 and TRBJ1-2, the complete variable domain is GAGVSQSPSNKVTEKGKDVELRCDPISGHTALYWYRQSLGQGLEFLIYFQGNSAPDKSGLPSDRFSAERTGGSVSTLTIQRTQQEDSAVYLCASNPGGLYGYTFGSGTRLTVV.

This clone was seen a few times. This chain connects TRBV30 to TRBJ1-1; TRBD1 matches 9 bases. J was trimmed by 5 bases and V by 1 base; bases with no gene match: 14. CDR3 length: 17 residues. CDR1 and CDR2 from the germline V gene are GTSNPN and SVGIG (reference sequence). The CDR3 bases are TGTGCCTGGAGTGGGGACCCCAACAGGGGGCCGAGTACTGAAGCTTTCTTT. Translating gives CAWSGDPNRGPSTEAFF.

The V gene is TRBV29-1, the J gene TRBJ2-3; 7 bases match TRBD2. The J segment lost 0 bases and the V segment lost 0 bases, leaving 3 bases of the junction unmatched. The CDR3 consists of 15 residues. Germline loops: CDR1 SQVTM, CDR2 ANQGSEA. The DNA of the CDR3 is TGCAGCGTTGAAGATAGGGGAGGGAGCACAGATACGCAGTATTTT. Its protein product is CSVEDRGGSTDTQYF.

The chain couples TRBV19 to TRBJ1-1; the D gene is possibly TRBD1 (5 bases). Germline V gives CDR1 LNHDA, CDR2 SQIVND (reference sequence). The CDR3 length is 13 residues. V was clipped by 11 bases and J by 0 bases, with 13 bases between them. CDR3 loop: CAARQSLNTEAFF. As DNA, the CDR3 is TGTGCCGCAAGACAGTCTCTGAACACTGAAGCTTTCTTT. The entire variable domain, with the rest obtained from reference TRBV19 and TRBJ1-1, is as follows: DGGITQSPKYLFRKEGQNVTLSCEQNLNHDAMYWYRQDPGQGLRLIYYSQIVNDFQKGDIAEGYSVSREKKESFPLTVTSAQKNPTAFYLCAARQSLNTEAFFGQGTRLTVV.

CDR3 in amino acids: CASSFRVQETQYF. DNA of the CDR3: TGTGCCAGCAGCTTCAGGGTCCAAGAGACCCAGTACTTC. J is TRBJ2-5 and V is TRBV7-3; maybe TRBD1 (5 bases). Germline V gene data show CDR1 as SGHTA and CDR2 as FQGTGA. The CDR3 runs to 13 residues. V was cut by 3 bases and J by 1 base, with 6 bases left in between.

The V gene is TRBV27, the J gene TRBJ1-1, with 11 bases lining up with TRBD1. The germline V gene encodes CDR1 MNHEY and CDR2 SMNVEV (reference sequence). The CDR3 totals 15 residues. After removal of 6 bases from V and 4 bases from J, the junction contained 7 bases not matched to a gene. The CDR3 DNA is TGTGCCAGCAGGACGGGACAGGGGGAATTCACTGAAGCTTTCTTT. Protein: CASRTGQGEFTEAFF.

J is TRBJ2-1 and V is TRBV28, with 10 nucleotides matching TRBD2. V lost 4 bases, J lost 9 bases, and 6 bases stayed unmatched. Looked up from germline, CDR1 is MDHEN and CDR2 is SYDVKM. This CDR3 spans 14 amino acids. The CDR3 coding sequence is TGTGCCAGCAGTTGGGCTAGCGGGAGTTCTGAGCAGTTCTTC. This gives the protein CASSWASGSSEQFF.

This chain connects TRBV19 to TRBJ1-4; D is uncertain. The CDR3 runs to 15 residues. CDR1 is LNHDA, CDR2 SQIVND, per germline (reference sequence). Trimming stripped 6 bases from V and 4 bases from J, with 15 bases between. Here the CDR3 DNA reads TGTGCCAGTAGAGACAAAAGCGAATTTAATGAAAAACTGTTTTTT. This translates into CASRDKSEFNEKLFF.

V gene TRBV5-4 combines with J gene TRBJ2-4; D possibly matches TRBD1 or TRBD2 (5 bases each). Germline assignment: CDR1 SGHNT and CDR2 YYREEE (reference sequence). The CDR3 has 18 residues. Trimming removed 0 bases from V and 2 bases from J, with 18 bases in between. The CDR3 protein is CASSLDRGRAGSKNIQYF. The DNA of the CDR3 is TGTGCCAGCAGCTTGGACCGGGGCCGGGCAGGGTCCAAAAACATTCAGTACTTC.

The chain carries TRBV5-4 and TRBJ2-2; 7 positions match TRBD1. Per the germline V gene, CDR1 is SGHNT and CDR2 is YYREEE (reference sequence). The CDR3 sequence is 13 residues long. Trimming removed 3 bases from V and 6 bases from J; junction bases left unmatched: 2. The DNA of the CDR3 is TGTGCCAGCAGCTCAGGGGGTCCCGGGGAGCTGTTTTTT. It specifies CASSSGGPGELFF. The whole variable domain, filled in from reference TRBV5-4 and TRBJ2-2, reads ETGVTQSPTHLIKTRGQQVTLRCSSQSGHNTVSWYQQALGQGPQFIFQYYREEENGRGNFPPRFSGLQFPNYSSELNVNALELDDSALYLCASSSGGPGELFFGEGSRLTVL.

CDR3 sequence: CASSPLGSGRTDTQYF. The CDR3 nucleotides are TGTGCCAGCTCACCGCTCGGTAGCGGGAGGACAGATACGCAGTATTTT. The gene calls are TRBV18 and TRBJ2-3; 10 bases map to TRBD2. Trimming cost V 3 bases and J 3 bases; bases outside gene matches: 6. Germline-derived CDR1 and CDR2 are KGHSH and LQKENI. The CDR3 spans 16 residues.

This chain joins TRBV5-6 and TRBJ2-7, with TRBD2 matching over 12 bases. V was clipped by 2 bases and J by 7 bases; unmatched bases: 10. Per germline, CDR1 SGHDT and CDR2 YYEEEE. The CDR3 consists of 16 residues. CDR3 residues: CASSLRARLAGDEQYF. The CDR3 DNA sequence: TGTGCCAGCAGCTTAAGAGCCCGACTAGCGGGAGATGAGCAGTACTTC.